These 10 T cell receptor beta chains originate from one sample sequenced in a study of cytomegalovirus exposure and HLA in healthy donors. Primers included in the PCR were 60 Vbeta and 13 Jbeta primers. Assay used: immunoSEQ multiplex PCR; TCRdb lists only in-frame clones, some missing. This table holds some 46,000 clones. Sample: PBMCs. These receptor sequences come from a male donor in good health and CMV-seronegative.

The V gene is TRBV7-9, the J gene TRBJ2-1; TRBD2 agrees at 7 bases. Germline assignment: CDR1 SEHNR and CDR2 FQNEAQ (reference sequence). This CDR3 has 15 residues. Losses at the gene ends were 3 bases for V and 4 bases for J; bases not matched to a gene: 6. The CDR3 protein is CASSLGLAVYNEQFF. For the CDR3, the DNA is TGTGCCAGCAGCTTGGGGCTAGCGGTGTACAATGAGCAGTTCTTC.

V and J are TRBV30 and TRBJ2-7; 11 nucleotides align to TRBD1. CDR1 GTSNPN and CDR2 SVGIG come from the germline V gene (reference sequence). V shed 2 bases and J 4 bases; nucleotides not matched to a gene: 10. This CDR3 has 16 residues. For the CDR3, the DNA is TGTGCCTGGAGTCCCCCCAGGACAGGGGGCTCGTACGAGCAGTACTTC. Amino acid sequence: CAWSPPRTGGSYEQYF.

This sequence joins TRBV5-4 and TRBJ1-1, with D tentatively TRBD1 (6 bases). The CDR3 loop spans 17 amino acids. V lost 4 bases and J 4 bases, leaving 23 bases between the germline ends. In germline, CDR1 is SGHNT, CDR2 YYREEE (reference sequence). As DNA, the CDR3 is TGTGCCAGCAGCAGGCAATATCCGGGGGGAGGGGGCACTGAAGCTTTCTTT. This encodes CASSRQYPGGGGTEAFF.

The chain links TRBV7-9 to TRBJ1-1; D ambiguous. CDR1 SEHNR and CDR2 FQNEAQ come from the germline V gene (reference sequence). The CDR3 runs 13 residues. V was pared by 5 bases and J by 0 bases, with 7 bases between. The CDR3 bases are TGTGCCAGCAGCATTTCAGTGAACACTGAAGCTTTCTTT. Translating gives CASSISVNTEAFF.

This chain uses TRBV7-2 with TRBJ2-7; 8 bases map to TRBD1. Germline V gives CDR1 SGHTA, CDR2 FQGNSA. The CDR3 is 18 amino acids. V lost 5 bases to trimming and J lost 4 bases; unmatched junction nucleotides: 19. This CDR3 reads CASSGKRAGDRIPYEQYF. Written as DNA, the CDR3 is TGTGCCAGCAGCGGTAAACGAGCCGGGGACAGGATACCTTACGAGCAGTACTTC.

The chain's CDR3 is CASSIAQGRQTQYF. CDR3 bases: TGTGCCAGTAGTATAGCCCAGGGAAGGCAGACCCAGTACTTC. The chain couples TRBV19 to TRBJ2-5; maybe TRBD1 (5 bases). CDR1 and CDR2 (germline): LNHDA, SQIVND (reference sequence). The CDR3 sequence is 14 residues long. V was pared by 1 base and J by 6 bases, with 12 bases between. The full variable domain, in which reference TRBV19 and TRBJ2-5 provide the parts outside the CDR3, is DGGITQSPKYLFRKEGQNVTLSCEQNLNHDAMYWYRQDPGQGLRLIYYSQIVNDFQKGDIAEGYSVSREKKESFPLTVTSAQKNPTAFYLCASSIAQGRQTQYFGPGTRLLVL.

The genes are TRBV9 and TRBJ2-3; 7 bases are shared with TRBD1. Germline assignment: CDR1 SGDLS and CDR2 YYNGEE. V shed 0 bases, J shed 3 bases, and the junction held 7 bases outside the gene matches. The CDR3 extends over 16 amino acids. The CDR3 nucleotides are TGTGCCAGCAGCGTAGACGGGACAGTTCTAACAGATACGCAGTATTTT. The encoded protein is CASSVDGTVLTDTQYF.

The chain carries TRBV6-5 and TRBJ1-5; TRBD1 aligns across 7 bases. V was pared by 6 bases and J by 2 bases, with 4 bases of the junction left unmatched. CDR1 is MNHEY and CDR2 is SVGAGI in the germline V gene. This CDR3 is 14 amino acids long. The CDR3 protein is CASSGTGGNQPQHF. CDR3 coding DNA: TGTGCCAGCAGCGGTACAGGGGGCAATCAGCCCCAGCATTTT.

This chain links TRBV7-9 with TRBJ2-7; D not certain. Trimming cost V 4 bases and J 3 bases, with 10 bases left between them. This CDR3 contains 13 residues. The germline V gene encodes CDR1 SEHNR and CDR2 FQNEAQ (reference sequence). CDR3 sequence reads: CASSWAQNYEQYF. As DNA, the CDR3 is TGTGCCAGCAGCTGGGCACAAAACTACGAGCAGTACTTC. The full variable domain, rest sourced from reference TRBV7-9 and TRBJ2-7, is DTGVSQNPRHKITKRGQNVTFRCDPISEHNRLYWYRQTLGQGPEFLTYFQNEAQLEKSRLLSDRFSAERPKGSFSTLEIQRTEQGDSAMYLCASSWAQNYEQYFGPGTRLTVT.

V usage is TRBV5-5 and J usage is TRBJ2-2; TRBD2 matches 11 bases. The junction had 7 bases not matched to a gene; V was cut back by 4 bases and J by 5 bases. Germline CDR1 and CDR2: SGHKS and YYEKEE (reference sequence). The CDR3 has 16 residues. CDR3 coding DNA: TGTGCCAGCAGCCCGACTAGCGGGATAGGTACCGGGGAGCTGTTTTTT. Translated: CASSPTSGIGTGELFF.